This T cell receptor (beta chain) was retrieved from a study of beta chain features in type 1 diabetes. About the study: Healthy donors and patients had similar age, gender and cell yields.

Findings of the study overall: When VDJ junctions were examined, type 1 diabetes patients showed fewer insertions and more deletions. Type 1 diabetes patients showed a moderate but significant shortening of TCRB CDR3s in all four CD4+ subsets.

The V gene's germline CDR1 is SGHRS and CDR2 YFSETQ. V was shortened by 0 bases and J by 1 base, with 15 bases between the two germline ends. The CDR3 contains 17 residues. Sequencing targeted expressed TCRB transcripts, as all isolated RNA had been reverse transcribed. Profiled with immunoSEQ multiplex PCR; TCRdb holds only in-frame clones, not every one. The sample lists approximately 730,000 clones; roughly 13% were seen once. Each sorted population was over 95% pure. A word on this clone: Antigen unknown.

V gene TRBV5-1 combines with J gene TRBJ2-3, with TRBD1 as a possible D gene (6 bases). Input material: naive CD4+ T cells from blood. This sequence was found in a man aged 18 to 30 with type 1 diabetes. Here the CDR3 DNA reads TGCGCCAGCAGCTTGGCTCTAACAGGGTTCGGCACAGATACGCAGTATTTT. Translated: CASSLALTGFGTDTQYF.